This TCR beta chain was profiled in a study of T cells after yellow fever vaccination. Broader study findings: Abundant clonotypes from the bulk population could contaminate FACS-sorted repertoires. The study found a weaker secondary response that peaked faster, day 5 versus 15.

This clonotype has just a few counts. Its specificity is unknown. UMIs were added to TCR cDNA along with a universal primer site when it was made by 5'RACE template switching. TCRdb analysed the 5' RACE reads with MiXCR anew, one entry per CDR3 protein. The sample has 300,000 to 350,000 distinct CDR3 sequences, 8% to 9.5% seen once; the top ten hold 15% to 20%. The input for sequencing was PBMCs, taken roughly 47 days after the first yellow fever vaccination. The TCR originated in a man between 18 and 35 years old who received the YFV17D yellow fever vaccine.

This CDR3 reads CSASRANQPQHF. In DNA form, the CDR3 reads TGCAGTGCTAGCAGGGCCAATCAGCCCCAGCATTTT. This sequence joins TRBV20-1 and TRBJ1-5; possible D gene TRBD1, 5 bases. The ends were cut back, 3 bases at V and 3 bases at J, with 6 bases in the middle. CDR1 is DFQATT and CDR2 is SNEGSKA in the germline V gene (reference sequence). The CDR3 is 12 residues long.